Listed here is a single TCR beta chain. As yet, its antigen is unknown. UMI-labeled 5' RACE yielded the TRB cDNA libraries. Using the 5' RACE reads, TCRdb records one entry per CDR3 protein without DNA. There are 20,000 to 30,000 distinct CDR3 sequences in the sample, with about 4% held by the top ten. CDR3 length: 16 amino acids. CDR1 SQVTM and CDR2 ANQGSEA come from the germline V gene. Triplicates of over 250,000 cells were sorted from each CD8+ T cell subset. The source of the sample is a study of CXCR3-negative and CXCR3-positive naive CD8 T cells. Study-wide findings and caveats: Fresh PBMCs went into most assays, and CXCR3 expression partly declined after cryopreservation. Naive subsets did not differ in surface CD5, and TRB CDR3 properties served to infer TCR strength.

What was sequenced was naive CXCR3- CD8+ T cells from blood. Subset given: CD45RO-CCR7+CD27+CD95- naive CD8+ T cells lacking CXCR3 (TNR3-). The J gene is TRBJ2-2, the V gene TRBV29-1; TCRdb's D call, TRBD2, is unchecked because there is no DNA. This clonotype originated in a human donor in good health. Some clones in this sample may be carry-over from other donors' samples. The CDR3 sequence is CSVEEAGMGFAGELFF.